Listed below are T cell receptor beta chains from one sample, sequenced in a study of molecular identifiers for immune sequencing clone quantification. TCRdb analysed the PCR reads with MiXCR anew, one entry per CDR3 protein. The repertoire consists of more than 450,000 distinct CDR3 sequences, with about 20% occurring once and the leading ten covering 0.7% to 0.95%. Sample: naive CD8+ T cells from blood, with Jurkat cell RNA spiked in. The receptors here all came from a human donor in good health. Some libraries in this study had Jurkat cell RNA spiked in. Each CDR3 is given with its conserved first and last residue. Each record gives: D gene, clone size, V gene, J gene, CDR3 length, CDR3 DNA, CDR3 protein. A D gene is named only where the DNA matches it firmly. Not all rows give a size; the values are once, few, many and, for expanded clones, a class.

d_gene: NA; abundance: few; v_gene: TRBV27; j_gene: TRBJ1-1; len: 13; CDR3nt: TGTGCCAGCAGTTTTATCGACGCCACTGAAGCTTTCTTT; CDR3aa: CASSFIDATEAFF
d_gene: NA; abundance: NA; v_gene: TRBV14; j_gene: TRBJ1-5; len: 16; CDR3nt: TGTGCCAGCAGCCAAGCTTCTGGGGGACGCAATCAGCCCCAGCATTTT; CDR3aa: CASSQASGGRNQPQHF
d_gene: NA; abundance: few; v_gene: TRBV27; j_gene: TRBJ2-1; len: 14; CDR3nt: TGTGCCAGCAGTTTACTAGGTGGCTCCCATGAGCAGTTCTTC; CDR3aa: CASSLLGGSHEQFF
d_gene: TRBD2; abundance: many; v_gene: TRBV28; j_gene: TRBJ2-5; len: 15; CDR3nt: TGTGCCAGCAGTTTAGTCGGGGGGGGTGGAGAGACCCAGTACTTC; CDR3aa: CASSLVGGGGETQYF
d_gene: TRBD1; abundance: many; v_gene: TRBV6-2/TRBV6-3; j_gene: TRBJ1-5; len: 15; CDR3nt: TGTGCCAGCAGTACCTTTAACAGGGGCGATCAGCCCCAGCATTTT; CDR3aa: CASSTFNRGDQPQHF
d_gene: NA; abundance: few; v_gene: TRBV2; j_gene: TRBJ1-3; len: 14; CDR3nt: TGTGCCAGCAGAACAGGGAGCTCTGGAAACACCATATATTTT; CDR3aa: CASRTGSSGNTIYF
d_gene: TRBD1; abundance: NA; v_gene: TRBV5-8; j_gene: TRBJ1-2; len: 17; CDR3nt: TGTGCCAGCAGCCCCCGGGGAGGGGGCCCAGCTAACTATGGCTACACCTTC; CDR3aa: CASSPRGGGPANYGYTF
d_gene: NA; abundance: many; v_gene: TRBV5-6; j_gene: TRBJ1-2; len: 15; CDR3nt: TGTGCCAGCAGCTTCCTCCCTAGCCCTCACTATGGCTACACCTTC; CDR3aa: CASSFLPSPHYGYTF
d_gene: NA; abundance: many; v_gene: TRBV7-9; j_gene: TRBJ2-1; len: 14; CDR3nt: TGTGCCAGCAGCTTAGTGTCGGGGGTGGATGAGCAGTTCTTC; CDR3aa: CASSLVSGVDEQFF
d_gene: TRBD2; abundance: NA; v_gene: TRBV27; j_gene: TRBJ2-3; len: 20; CDR3nt: TGTGCCAGCAGTTTAAATTGGGGACTAGCGGCAGTTGGAGGCACAGATACGCAGTATTTT; CDR3aa: CASSLNWGLAAVGGTDTQYF
d_gene: NA; abundance: many; v_gene: TRBV27; j_gene: TRBJ1-1; len: 16; CDR3nt: TGTGCCAGCAGCCTAATGGTCCCCGGGGCCCACACTGAAGCTTTCTTT; CDR3aa: CASSLMVPGAHTEAFF
d_gene: TRBD2; abundance: NA; v_gene: TRBV14; j_gene: TRBJ2-5; len: 16; CDR3nt: TGTGCCAGCAGCCAGCCGACTAGCGGGAGAATGGAGACCCAGTACTTC; CDR3aa: CASSQPTSGRMETQYF
d_gene: NA; abundance: NA; v_gene: TRBV6-2/TRBV6-3; j_gene: TRBJ2-2; len: 14; CDR3nt: TGTGCCAGCAGTTACGTGCTGGACACCGGGGAGCTGTTTTTT; CDR3aa: CASSYVLDTGELFF
d_gene: NA; abundance: many; v_gene: TRBV24-1; j_gene: TRBJ2-2; len: 13; CDR3nt: TGTGCCACCAAGGAAGGGGCCACCGGGGAGCTGTTTTTT; CDR3aa: CATKEGATGELFF
d_gene: NA; abundance: many; v_gene: TRBV28; j_gene: TRBJ1-5; len: 13; CDR3nt: TGTGCCAGCAGATATACAGAAAATCAGCCCCAGCATTTT; CDR3aa: CASRYTENQPQHF
d_gene: NA; abundance: few; v_gene: TRBV20-1; j_gene: TRBJ2-5; len: 20; CDR3nt: TGCAGTGCCAACGAAACACCAAAGGCGGTACTAGGAATAACCCAAGAGACCCAGTACTTC; CDR3aa: CSANETPKAVLGITQETQYF
d_gene: NA; abundance: many; v_gene: TRBV7-2; j_gene: TRBJ1-2; len: 14; CDR3nt: TGTGCCAGCAGCTCCGAGACAGCAAACTATGGCTACACCTTC; CDR3aa: CASSSETANYGYTF